Below, 24 T cell receptor beta chains from the same sample are listed, as sequenced in a study of T cells expressing NK-cell markers. Following a re-call of the 5' RACE reads, TCRdb has one entry per CDR3 protein and lacks DNA. The table lists approximately 420,000 distinct CDR3 sequences. Material: blood T cells: a sorted CD56 or NKG2C T cell subset, CD4+ or CD8+ T cells, or bulk PBMC T cells (not recorded which). The source is a woman in her forties or fifties in good health.

The chain links TRBV29-1 to TRBJ1-2. This CDR3 spans 11 amino acids. CDR1 SQVTM and CDR2 ANQGSEA come from the germline V gene. CDR3 region: CSVVMDYGYTF.

The chain uses TRBV10-3 and TRBJ1-4. There are 12 residues in the CDR3. Germline V gives CDR1 ENHRY, CDR2 SYGVKD. The CDR3 sequence: CATSPRDEKLFF.

The chain recombines TRBV6-1 with TRBJ1-5. Germline V gives CDR1 MNHNS, CDR2 SASEGT. The CDR3 runs to 15 residues. Here the CDR3 reads CASSEATWDARPQHF.

The chain employs TRBV6-5 and TRBJ2-1; there is no DNA to check the TCRdb D call of TRBD1. Germline V lookup: CDR1 MNHEY, CDR2 SVGAGI. The length of the CDR3 is 15 residues. CDR3 protein: CASSPRDLNHNEQFF.

J is TRBJ2-7 and V is TRBV5-1. Germline CDR1 is SGHRS and CDR2 is YFSETQ. The CDR3 is made up of 13 amino acids. CDR3 protein: CASSSWDSYEQYF.

The chain links TRBV30 to TRBJ2-5; the TRBD1 assignment by TCRdb is unverifiable without DNA. Germline CDR1 GTSNPN, CDR2 SVGIG (reference sequence). This CDR3 comprises 15 residues. The CDR3 region is CAATEGATPRETQYF.

This chain uses TRBV12-3 or TRBV12-4 with TRBJ2-3. This CDR3 has 12 residues. CDR3 amino acids: CATHLTTDTQYF.

V gene TRBV24-1 combines with J gene TRBJ2-3; TCRdb returns TRBD1, unconfirmable since there is no DNA. The CDR3 has 16 residues. CDR1 and CDR2 from the germline V gene are KGHDR and SFDVKD. The CDR3 sequence: CATSDRRDIRPDTQYF.

The chain is built from TRBV24-1 and TRBJ1-1; the D call of TRBD1 rests on TCRdb alone, since no DNA is present to check it. This CDR3 is built from 18 residues. Germline CDR1 is KGHDR and CDR2 is SFDVKD. The CDR3 is CATSDSALGGGLSPEAFF.

The V call is TRBV5-1, the J call TRBJ1-2; with no DNA, the TCRdb D assignment of TRBD1 cannot be verified. CDR1 is SGHRS, CDR2 YFSETQ, per germline. This CDR3 has 14 amino acids. The CDR3 sequence is CASSFGTGNYGYTF.

The rearrangement uses TRBV5-5 and TRBJ2-7. Germline CDR1 reads SGHKS; CDR2 reads YYEKEE (reference sequence). The CDR3 length is 15 residues. The CDR3 region is CASSFFATGTYEQYF.

The chain combines TRBV4-2 with TRBJ2-2; TCRdb picks TRBD2, but there is no DNA to check that call. This CDR3 contains 16 residues. Germline CDR1 LGHNA, CDR2 YNFKEQ. This CDR3 reads CASSQDGGGHTGELFF.

The rearrangement joins TRBV24-1 to TRBJ2-1; the D call of TRBD2 rests on TCRdb alone, since no DNA is present to check it. CDR1 is KGHDR, CDR2 SFDVKD, per germline. The CDR3 consists of 11 residues. The CDR3 loop reads CATSAGVLQFF.

The chain couples TRBV6-5 to TRBJ1-1. Looked up from germline, CDR1 is MNHEY and CDR2 is SVGAGI. CDR3 length: 15 amino acids. This CDR3 is CASSYSDQMNTEAFF.

The chain joins TRBV3-1 to TRBJ2-1; without DNA, the TCRdb call of TRBD2 cannot be checked. CDR3 length: 16 residues. CDR1 is LGHDT, CDR2 YNNKEL, per germline (reference sequence). This CDR3 reads CASGSLFRTTYNEQFF.

The chain carries TRBV29-1 and TRBJ2-7; the D call from TCRdb, TRBD2, cannot be confirmed without DNA. CDR1 and CDR2 from the germline V gene are SQVTM and ANQGSEA. The CDR3 is 13 amino acids. The CDR3 is CSVASVADYEQYF.

CDR3 sequence: CASSFGRGGDTQYF. The chain couples TRBV6-2 or TRBV6-3 to TRBJ2-3; no DNA is available, so the TRBD1 call from TCRdb remains unchecked. CDR1 and CDR2 from the germline V gene are MNHEY and SVGEGT. CDR3 length equals 14 residues.

The CDR3: CSARESNANTGELFF. The chain uses TRBV29-1 and TRBJ2-2; the TCRdb call, TRBD2, lacks DNA for checking. Germline V gene lookup returns CDR1 SQVTM and CDR2 ANQGSEA. The CDR3 runs 15 residues.

The CDR3 sequence: CASTPQGGNSPLHF. The chain links TRBV7-6 to TRBJ1-6; TCRdb picks TRBD1, but there is no DNA to check that call. Germline V gene data show CDR1 as SGHVS and CDR2 as FNYEAQ. CDR3 size: 14 residues.

The CDR3 sequence is CASSGDSFSNTEAFF. This chain joins TRBV6-1 and TRBJ1-1; TCRdb gives TRBD1 as the D gene, but with no DNA this cannot be confirmed. The CDR3 extends over 15 amino acids. The V gene's germline CDR1 is MNHNS and CDR2 SASEGT.

This sequence joins TRBV19 and TRBJ2-2; absent DNA, TCRdb's TRBD2 call cannot be checked. The CDR3 consists of 16 residues. Germline loops: CDR1 LNHDA, CDR2 SQIVND (reference sequence). CDR3 region: CASMGPRRVNTGELFF.

The chain employs TRBV4-2 and TRBJ2-2. The germline CDR1 and CDR2 sequences are LGHNA and YNFKEQ. The CDR3 covers 14 residues. CDR3 region: CASSQFRTTGELFF.

The J gene is TRBJ2-1, the V gene TRBV12-3 or TRBV12-4; TCRdb proposes TRBD1, but this gene call is untestable without DNA. This CDR3 region has 16 residues. CDR3 region: CASSVFGGMGSNEQFF.

The chain joins TRBV11-2 to TRBJ2-5. The CDR3 runs to 15 residues. Germline CDR1 SGHAT, CDR2 FQNNGV. The CDR3 sequence: CASSLEGKDGETQYF.